Below, 2 T cell receptor beta chains from the same sample are listed, as sequenced in a study of human T cells and chemical hapten exposure. TCRdb processed the RACE reads anew with MiXCR; each CDR3 protein has one entry. Of approximately 100,000 distinct CDR3 sequences in the sample, around 10% were seen once. Time point defined: pre-sensitization, week 0. As to treatment: therapeutic diphenylcyclopropenone sensitization with weekly scalp DPC. Sequences were derived from whole blood, sampled in connection with sensitization to the hapten diphenylcyclopropenone (DPC). These receptor sequences come from a woman between 35 and 50 years old with alopecia areata. Some clones in this sample may be carry-over from other donors' samples.

This clonotype appeared once. The chain is built from TRBV12-3 or TRBV12-4 and TRBJ2-2; a weak D match, TRBD1 (5 bases). CDR3 length equals 16 residues. V was clipped by 6 bases and J by 3 bases, with 17 bases between them. This CDR3 is CASSSWQGLDTGELFF. CDR3 nucleotide sequence: TGTGCCAGCAGCTCGTGGCAGGGCCTCGACACCGGGGAGCTGTTTTTT.

Many counts were recorded for this clonotype. V gene TRBV9 combines with J gene TRBJ2-5, with D tentatively TRBD1 or TRBD2 (6 bases each). V gave up 4 bases and J gave up 1 base, with 11 bases separating them. The CDR3 is made up of 14 amino acids. Per the germline V gene, CDR1 is SGDLS and CDR2 is YYNGEE. Here the CDR3 DNA reads TGTGCCAGCAGCCTGGGGGGCAGCCAAGAGACCCAGTACTTC. Amino acid sequence: CASSLGGSQETQYF.